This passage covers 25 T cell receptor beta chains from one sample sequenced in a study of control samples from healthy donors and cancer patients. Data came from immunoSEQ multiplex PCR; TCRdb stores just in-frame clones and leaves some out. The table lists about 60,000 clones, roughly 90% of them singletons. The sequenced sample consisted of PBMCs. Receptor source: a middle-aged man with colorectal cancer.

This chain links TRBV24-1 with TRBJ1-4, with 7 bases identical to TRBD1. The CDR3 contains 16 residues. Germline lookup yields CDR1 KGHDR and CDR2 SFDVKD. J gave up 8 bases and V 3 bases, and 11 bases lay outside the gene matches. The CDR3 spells CATSDATGGGREKLFF. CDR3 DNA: TGTGCCACCAGTGATGCAACCGGAGGGGGCCGGGAAAAACTGTTTTTT.

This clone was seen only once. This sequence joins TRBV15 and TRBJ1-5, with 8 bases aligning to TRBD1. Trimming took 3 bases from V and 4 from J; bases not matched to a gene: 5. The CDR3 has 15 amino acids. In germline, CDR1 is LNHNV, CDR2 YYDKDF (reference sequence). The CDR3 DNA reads TGTGCCACCAGCAGGGGACAGGTCCAGAATCAGCCCCAGCATTTT. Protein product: CATSRGQVQNQPQHF.

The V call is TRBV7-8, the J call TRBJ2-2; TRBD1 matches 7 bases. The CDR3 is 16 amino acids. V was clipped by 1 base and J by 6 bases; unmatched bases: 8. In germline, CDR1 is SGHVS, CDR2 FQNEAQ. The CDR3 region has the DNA TGTGCCAGCAGCTTAGTATACACAGGGGATTCCGGGGAGCTGTTTTTT. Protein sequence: CASSLVYTGDSGELFF.

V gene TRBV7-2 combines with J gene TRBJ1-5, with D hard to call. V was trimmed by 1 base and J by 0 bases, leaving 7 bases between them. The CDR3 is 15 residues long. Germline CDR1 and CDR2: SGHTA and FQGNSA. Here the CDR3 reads CASSLGLHSNQPQHF. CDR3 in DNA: TGTGCCAGCAGCTTAGGATTGCATAGCAATCAGCCCCAGCATTTT.

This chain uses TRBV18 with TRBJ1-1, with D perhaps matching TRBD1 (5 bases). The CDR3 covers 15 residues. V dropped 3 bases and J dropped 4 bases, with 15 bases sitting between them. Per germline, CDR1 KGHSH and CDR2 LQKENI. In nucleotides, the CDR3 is TGTGCCAGCTCACCTGATATGGGGGTGGGCACTGAAGCTTTCTTT. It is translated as CASSPDMGVGTEAFF.

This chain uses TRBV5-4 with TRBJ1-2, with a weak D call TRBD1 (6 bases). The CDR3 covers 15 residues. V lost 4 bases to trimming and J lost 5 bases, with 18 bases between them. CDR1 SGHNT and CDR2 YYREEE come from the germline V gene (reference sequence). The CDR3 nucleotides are TGTGCCAGCAGCCCCGGGGGGCGGGTACTATATGGCTACACCTTC. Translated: CASSPGGRVLYGYTF.

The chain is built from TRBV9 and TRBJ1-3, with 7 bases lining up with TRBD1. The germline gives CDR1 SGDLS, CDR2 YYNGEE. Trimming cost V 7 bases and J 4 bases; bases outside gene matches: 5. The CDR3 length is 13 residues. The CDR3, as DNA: TGTGCCAGCGCTGAGACAGGGGGAAACACCATATATTTT. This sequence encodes CASAETGGNTIYF.

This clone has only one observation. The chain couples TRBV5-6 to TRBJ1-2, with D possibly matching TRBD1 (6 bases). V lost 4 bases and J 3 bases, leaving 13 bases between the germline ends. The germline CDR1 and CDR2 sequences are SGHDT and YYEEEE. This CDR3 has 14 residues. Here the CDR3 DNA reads TGTGCCAGCAGCCCCTTAGGGGGTGACTATGGCTACACCTTC. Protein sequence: CASSPLGGDYGYTF.

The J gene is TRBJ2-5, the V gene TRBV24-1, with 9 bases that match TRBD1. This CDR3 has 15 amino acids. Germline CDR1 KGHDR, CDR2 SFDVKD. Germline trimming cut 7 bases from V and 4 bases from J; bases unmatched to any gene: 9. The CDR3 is CATRLPRQGGETQYF. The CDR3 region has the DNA TGTGCCACCAGATTACCAAGACAGGGGGGAGAGACCCAGTACTTC.

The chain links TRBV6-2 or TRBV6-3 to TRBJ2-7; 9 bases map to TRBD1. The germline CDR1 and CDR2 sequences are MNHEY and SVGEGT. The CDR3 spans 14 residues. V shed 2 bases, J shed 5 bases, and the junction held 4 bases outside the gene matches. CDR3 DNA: TGTGCCAGCAGTTACGGGACAGGGAGGAACGAGCAGTACTTC. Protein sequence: CASSYGTGRNEQYF.

The CDR3 is CASIWTDFSNQPQHF. DNA of the CDR3: TGTGCCAGCATCTGGACAGATTTTAGCAATCAGCCCCAGCATTTT. The genes are TRBV21-1 and TRBJ1-5; TRBD1 is the table's D call and was not checked against the DNA. TRBV21-1 is classified as a pseudogene. CDR3 length: 15 amino acids.

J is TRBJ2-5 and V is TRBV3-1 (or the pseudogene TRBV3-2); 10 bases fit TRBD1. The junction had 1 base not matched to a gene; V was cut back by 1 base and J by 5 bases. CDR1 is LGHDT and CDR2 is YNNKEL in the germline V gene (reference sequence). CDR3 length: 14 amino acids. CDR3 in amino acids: CASSQGTGGETQYF. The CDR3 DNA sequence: TGTGCCAGCAGCCAAGGGACAGGGGGTGAGACCCAGTACTTC.

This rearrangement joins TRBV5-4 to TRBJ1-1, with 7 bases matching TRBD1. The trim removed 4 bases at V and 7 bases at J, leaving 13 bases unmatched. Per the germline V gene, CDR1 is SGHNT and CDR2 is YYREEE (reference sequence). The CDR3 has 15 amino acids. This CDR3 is CASSQGQLLNFEAFF. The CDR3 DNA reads TGTGCCAGCAGCCAGGGACAGCTGCTCAACTTTGAAGCTTTCTTT.

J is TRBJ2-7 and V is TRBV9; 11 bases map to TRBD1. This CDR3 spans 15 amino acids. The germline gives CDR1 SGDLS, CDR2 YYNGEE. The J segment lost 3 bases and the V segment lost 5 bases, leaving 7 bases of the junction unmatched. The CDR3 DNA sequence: TGTGCCAGCAGTTCCCCTGGGACAGGGGGCTACGAGCAGTACTTC. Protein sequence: CASSSPGTGGYEQYF.

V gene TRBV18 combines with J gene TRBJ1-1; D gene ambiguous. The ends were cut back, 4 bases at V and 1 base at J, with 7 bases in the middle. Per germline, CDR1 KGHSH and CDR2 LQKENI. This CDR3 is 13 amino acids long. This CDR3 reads CASSLTPNTEAFF. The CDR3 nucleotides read TGTGCCAGCTCACTAACACCGAACACTGAAGCTTTCTTT.

The CDR3 protein is CASSVLVGAYNEQFF. The CDR3 DNA follows: TGTGCCAGCAGCGTATTGGTAGGAGCCTACAATGAGCAGTTCTTC. The chain employs TRBV9 and TRBJ2-1; D is unclear. The ends were cut back, 1 base at V and 2 bases at J, with 10 bases in the middle. The CDR3 spans 15 residues. CDR1 SGDLS and CDR2 YYNGEE come from the germline V gene.

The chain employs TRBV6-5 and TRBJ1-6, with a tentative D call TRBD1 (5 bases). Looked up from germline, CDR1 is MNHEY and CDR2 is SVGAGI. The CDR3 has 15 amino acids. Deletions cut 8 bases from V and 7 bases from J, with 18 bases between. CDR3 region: CASRTGTLRNSPLHF. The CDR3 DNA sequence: TGTGCCAGCCGGACGGGGACGTTAAGAAATTCACCCCTCCACTTT.

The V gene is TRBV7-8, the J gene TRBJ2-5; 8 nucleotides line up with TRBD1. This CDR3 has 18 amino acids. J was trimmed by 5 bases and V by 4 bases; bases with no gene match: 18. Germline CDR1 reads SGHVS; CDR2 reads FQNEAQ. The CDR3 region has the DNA TGTGCCAGCAGCTCGCCAACAGCGAGGACAGGGCTTCGGGAGACCCAGTACTTC. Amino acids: CASSSPTARTGLRETQYF. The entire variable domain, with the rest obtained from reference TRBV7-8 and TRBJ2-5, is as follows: GAGVSQSPRYKVAKRGQDVALRCDPISGHVSLFWYQQALGQGPEFLTYFQNEAQLDKSGLPSDRFFAERPEGSVSTLKIQRTQQEDSAVYLCASSSPTARTGLRETQYFGPGTRLLVL.

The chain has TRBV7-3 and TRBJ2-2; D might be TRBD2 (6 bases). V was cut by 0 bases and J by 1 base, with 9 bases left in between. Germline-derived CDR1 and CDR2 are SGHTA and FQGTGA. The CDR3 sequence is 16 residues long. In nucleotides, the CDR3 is TGTGCCAGCAGCTTAACGCCGGGACTGAACACCGGGGAGCTGTTTTTT. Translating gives CASSLTPGLNTGELFF. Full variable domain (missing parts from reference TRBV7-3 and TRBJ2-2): GAGVSQTPSNKVTEKGKYVELRCDPISGHTALYWYRQSLGQGPEFLIYFQGTGAADDSGLPNDRFFAVRPEGSVSTLKIQRTERGDSAVYLCASSLTPGLNTGELFFGEGSRLTVL.

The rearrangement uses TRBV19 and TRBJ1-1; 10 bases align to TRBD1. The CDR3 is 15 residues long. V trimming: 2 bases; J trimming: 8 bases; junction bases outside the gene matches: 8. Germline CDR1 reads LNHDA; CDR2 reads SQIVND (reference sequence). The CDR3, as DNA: TGTGCCAGTAGTATATCCGGGACAGGGGATCTGGAAGCTTTCTTT. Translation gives CASSISGTGDLEAFF.

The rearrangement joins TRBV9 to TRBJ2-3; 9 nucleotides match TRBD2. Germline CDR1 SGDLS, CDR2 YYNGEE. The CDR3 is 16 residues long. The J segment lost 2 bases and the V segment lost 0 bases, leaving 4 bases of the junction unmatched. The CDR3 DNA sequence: TGTGCCAGCAGCGTAGATCTAGCGGGGTACACAGATACGCAGTATTTT. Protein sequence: CASSVDLAGYTDTQYF.

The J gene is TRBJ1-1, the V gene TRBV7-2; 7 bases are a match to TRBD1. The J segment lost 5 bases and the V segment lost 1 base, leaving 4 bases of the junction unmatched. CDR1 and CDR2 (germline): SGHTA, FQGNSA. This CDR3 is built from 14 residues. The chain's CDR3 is CASSLEGARTEAFF. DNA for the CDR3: TGTGCCAGCAGCTTAGAGGGGGCCCGGACTGAAGCTTTCTTT.

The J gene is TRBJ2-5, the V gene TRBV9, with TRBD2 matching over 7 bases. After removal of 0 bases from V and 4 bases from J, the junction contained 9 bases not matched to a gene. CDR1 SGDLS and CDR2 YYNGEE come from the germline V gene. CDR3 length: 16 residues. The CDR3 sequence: CASSVGSAGVGETQYF. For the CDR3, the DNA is TGTGCCAGCAGCGTAGGGTCGGCGGGGGTTGGAGAGACCCAGTACTTC.

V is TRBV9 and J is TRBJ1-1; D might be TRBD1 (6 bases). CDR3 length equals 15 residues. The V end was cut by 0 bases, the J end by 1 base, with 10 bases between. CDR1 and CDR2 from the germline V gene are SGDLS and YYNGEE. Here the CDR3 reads CASSVVTGWNTEAFF. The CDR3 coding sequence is TGTGCCAGCAGCGTAGTCACAGGGTGGAACACTGAAGCTTTCTTT.

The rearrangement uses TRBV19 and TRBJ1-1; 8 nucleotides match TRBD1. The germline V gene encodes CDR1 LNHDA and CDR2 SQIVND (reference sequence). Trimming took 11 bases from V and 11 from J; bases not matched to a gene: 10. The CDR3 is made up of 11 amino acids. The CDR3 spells CASRQGRVAFF. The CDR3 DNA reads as TGTGCCTCGAGACAGGGGAGGGTGGCTTTCTTT.